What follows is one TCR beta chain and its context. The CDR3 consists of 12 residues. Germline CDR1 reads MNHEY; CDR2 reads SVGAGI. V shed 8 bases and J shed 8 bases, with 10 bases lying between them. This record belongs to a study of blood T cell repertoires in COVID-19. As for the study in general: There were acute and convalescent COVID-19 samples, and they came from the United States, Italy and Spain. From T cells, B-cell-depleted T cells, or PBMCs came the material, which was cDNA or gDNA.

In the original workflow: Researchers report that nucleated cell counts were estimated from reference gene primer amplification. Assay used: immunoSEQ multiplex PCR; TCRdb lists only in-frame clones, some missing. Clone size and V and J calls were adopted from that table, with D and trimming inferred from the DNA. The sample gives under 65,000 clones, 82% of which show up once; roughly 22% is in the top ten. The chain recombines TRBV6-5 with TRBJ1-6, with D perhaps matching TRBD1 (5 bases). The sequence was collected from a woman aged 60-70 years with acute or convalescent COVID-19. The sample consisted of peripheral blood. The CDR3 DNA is TGTGCCAGCGGGCAGGGTGATTCACCCCTCCACTTT. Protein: CASGQGDSPLHF.